This TCR beta chain was identified in a study of cytomegalovirus exposure and HLA in healthy donors. Study-level points and caveats: In vitro testing confirmed a few CMV-associated chains as specific for CMV antigens. Later, an analysis showed that TCR beta chains associated with HLA were more clonally expanded than others that were equally common.

Amplification used 60 Vbeta primers and 13 Jbeta primers. This table comes from immunoSEQ multiplex PCR, and its TCRdb copy is limited to in-frame clones, with some not included. The profile covers 95,000 to 150,000 clones, with around 74% appearing a single time and approximately 30% taken by the ten largest. In the case of this clone: The target antigen is unknown.

Donors in the study were healthy people who gave bone marrow. This CDR3 contains 16 residues. V dropped 2 bases and J dropped 0 bases, with 13 bases sitting between them. Germline V lookup: CDR1 GTSNPN, CDR2 SVGIG (reference sequence). The TCR was taken from a man between 60 and 70 years old in good health and CMV-seropositive. The rearrangement uses TRBV30 and TRBJ1-4; no clear D. Sequencing used PBMCs. The CDR3, as DNA: TGTGCCTGGAGTAGTGCTAGAACATCAACTAATGAAAAACTGTTTTTT. This encodes CAWSSARTSTNEKLFF.